What follows are 9 T cell receptor beta chains derived from one specimen sequenced in a study of shared clonotypes between healthy human individuals. Terminally differentiated effector memory CD45RA+ cells were excluded from the naive CD8 cells, which were CD45RO-negative and positively selected for CCR7. TCRdb's table, derived via immunoSEQ multiplex PCR, lists solely in-frame clones and lacks some. The sample holds about 2 million clones, approximately 94% seen once. Material for sequencing was naive CD8+ T cells sorted from blood. These receptor sequences come from a man younger than 30 in good health.

This chain links TRBV11-2 with TRBJ2-7; D may be TRBD2 (7 bases). The CDR3 is 18 amino acids. The germline V gene encodes CDR1 SGHAT and CDR2 FQNNGV. The V end lost 3 bases, the J end lost 6 bases, and 27 bases lay between the germline ends. The CDR3: CASSFYRGAGIQIPEQYF. CDR3 coding DNA: TGTGCCAGCAGCTTCTATCGGGGGGCGGGTATTCAAATCCCCGAGCAGTACTTC.

A remark on this clone: Different DNA sequences within this sample yield the same CDR3. V gene TRBV29-1 combines with J gene TRBJ1-1, with TRBD1 as a possible D gene (5 bases). CDR1 and CDR2 (germline): SQVTM, ANQGSEA. Trimming cost V 6 bases and J 0 bases, with 11 bases left between them. The CDR3 has 13 amino acids. The CDR3: CSVGPGLNTEAFF. The DNA for the CDR3 is TGCAGCGTGGGGCCGGGATTGAACACTGAAGCTTTCTTT.

V gene TRBV19 combines with J gene TRBJ1-4, with D perhaps matching TRBD1 (5 bases). Germline CDR1 and CDR2: LNHDA and SQIVND (reference sequence). Trimming left V 9 bases short and J 3 bases short, with 8 bases between. The CDR3 spans 12 residues. The CDR3 here is CASRVPNEKLFF. CDR3 nucleotide sequence: TGTGCCAGCAGGGTACCTAATGAAAAACTGTTTTTT.

The chain employs TRBV6-5 and TRBJ2-3, with D unresolved. The CDR3 is 14 amino acids. V lost 1 base and J 1 base, leaving 6 bases between the germline ends. CDR1 is MNHEY and CDR2 is SVGAGI in the germline V gene. CDR3 loop: CASSYLMGTDTQYF. The CDR3 DNA sequence: TGTGCCAGCAGTTACTTGATGGGCACAGATACGCAGTATTTT.

The rearrangement joins TRBV7-9 to TRBJ2-3; no definite D call. Germline V lookup: CDR1 SEHNR, CDR2 FQNEAQ (reference sequence). The CDR3 loop spans 14 amino acids. V lost 3 bases and J lost 1, with 8 bases in between. CDR3 region: CASSFGPGTDTQYF. CDR3 in DNA: TGTGCCAGCAGCTTCGGCCCTGGCACAGATACGCAGTATTTT.

This clone was recorded once. The genes are TRBV27 and TRBJ2-7; 11 nucleotides agree with TRBD1. This CDR3 contains 15 residues. Germline loops: CDR1 MNHEY, CDR2 SMNVEV (reference sequence). V lost 1 base to trimming and J lost 2 bases; unmatched junction nucleotides: 1. CDR3 residues: CASSLLGQGAYEQYF. In DNA, the CDR3 is TGTGCCAGCAGTTTATTGGGACAGGGGGCCTACGAGCAGTACTTC.

The chain combines TRBV7-9 with TRBJ2-5, with D perhaps matching TRBD1 or TRBD2 (5 bases each). V gave up 3 bases and J gave up 0 bases, with 14 bases separating them. The CDR3 covers 16 residues. Germline V gene lookup returns CDR1 SEHNR and CDR2 FQNEAQ (reference sequence). The CDR3 sequence is CASSFPGTGYQETQYF. The CDR3 nucleotides read TGTGCCAGCAGCTTCCCGGGGACGGGGTACCAAGAGACCCAGTACTTC.

V and J are TRBV29-1 and TRBJ1-4, with D unresolved. Germline V lookup: CDR1 SQVTM, CDR2 ANQGSEA. Deletions cut 2 bases from V and 0 bases from J, with 10 bases between. The CDR3 loop spans 15 amino acids. The CDR3 nucleotides are TGCAGCGTTGAATCAGCTGATGCAACTAATGAAAAACTGTTTTTT. It is translated as CSVESADATNEKLFF. The full variable domain, with the rest looked up from reference TRBV29-1 and TRBJ1-4, is SAVISQKPSRDICQRGTSLTIQCQVDSQVTMMFWYRQQPGQSLTLIATANQGSEATYESGFVIDKFPISRPNLTFSTLTVSNMSPEDSSIYLCSVESADATNEKLFFGSGTQLSVL.

The rearrangement uses TRBV10-1 and TRBJ2-3, with D possibly TRBD1 on 7 matching bases. The CDR3 consists of 16 residues. Per germline, CDR1 WNHNN and CDR2 SYGVQD (reference sequence). Between the trimmed V and J ends, which lost 5 bases and 2 bases, there was a span of 17 bases. The CDR3 protein is CASSPGGGLSTDTQYF. CDR3 nucleotide sequence: TGCGCCAGCAGTCCAGGGGGTGGACTATCCACAGATACGCAGTATTTT.